The rows below give T cell receptor beta chains drawn from one sample of a study of post-analysis software for immune sequencing data. MiXCR was run by TCRdb on the PCR reads, yielding one entry per CDR3 protein. The top ten hold approximately 4.5% of the sample, which has about 820,000 distinct CDR3 sequences, roughly half seen once. Source material: blood. Receptors originate from a girl between 5 and 17 years old with multiple sclerosis. CDR3s include the opening cysteine and the closing phenylalanine or tryptophan. D genes are given only for firm matches. Only part of the rows carry a size: once, few, many, or a class if the clone is expanded.

v_gene	d_gene	j_gene	len	abundance	CDR3aa	CDR3nt
TRBV25-1	NA	TRBJ2-7	14	few	CASSKIGFSYEQYF	TGTGCCAGCAGCAAAATCGGGTTTTCCTACGAGCAGTACTTC
TRBV6-4	TRBD1	TRBJ1-6	16	NA	CASSLQGVPYNSPLHF	TGTGCCAGCAGTCTGCAGGGGGTCCCCTATAATTCACCCCTCCACTTT
TRBV3-1	TRBD2	TRBJ2-5	14	NA	CASSPFRGVETQYF	TGTGCCAGCAGCCCTTTCCGGGGGGTAGAGACCCAGTACTTC
TRBV6-6	NA	TRBJ2-6	16	NA	CASSYSGELGANVLTF	TGTGCCAGCAGTTACTCGGGGGAGCTCGGGGCCAACGTCCTGACTTTC
TRBV5-4	TRBD2	TRBJ2-3	18	NA	CASSLLAGGPTSTDTQYF	TGTGCCAGCAGCTTACTAGCGGGAGGCCCGACTAGCACAGATACGCAGTATTTT
TRBV29-1	NA	TRBJ1-2	11	NA	CSATTGYGYTF	TGCAGCGCAACGACAGGTTATGGCTACACCTTC
TRBV20-1	TRBD2	TRBJ2-7	14	NA	CSARDRGSGVEQYF	TGCAGTGCCAGAGACCGCGGTAGCGGGGTGGAGCAGTACTTC
TRBV4-1	NA	TRBJ2-7	14	NA	CASSQGQGDYEQYF	TGCGCCAGCAGCCAAGGGCAGGGAGACTACGAGCAGTACTTC
TRBV6-5	NA	TRBJ1-5	13	NA	CASSPRIAQPQHF	TGTGCCAGCAGTCCCCGGATTGCGCAGCCCCAGCATTTT
TRBV29-1	TRBD2	TRBJ2-1	15	NA	CSVANSGLADNEQFF	TGCAGCGTTGCGAATTCCGGACTAGCGGACAATGAGCAGTTCTTC
TRBV12-3/TRBV12-4	NA	TRBJ2-1	17	NA	CASSPWVSGPTGNEQFF	TGTGCCAGCAGTCCTTGGGTTAGCGGCCCTACGGGAAATGAGCAGTTCTTC
TRBV20-1	NA	TRBJ2-7	13	few	CSARGGAEYEQYF	TGCAGTGCTAGGGGGGGGGCGGAGTACGAGCAGTACTTC
TRBV14	TRBD1	TRBJ2-1	15	NA	CASSPGGQQITEQFF	TGTGCCAGCAGCCCAGGGGGACAACAGATAACTGAGCAGTTCTTC
TRBV27	NA	TRBJ2-3	15	NA	CASSPWTASTDTQYF	TGTGCCAGCAGTCCCTGGACAGCTAGCACAGATACGCAGTATTTT
TRBV5-1	NA	TRBJ2-7	14	few	CASSLGGSYYEQYF	TGCGCCAGCAGCTTGGGAGGTTCTTACTACGAGCAGTACTTC
TRBV7-9	NA	TRBJ2-7	12	NA	CASSSFAYEQYF	TGTGCCAGCAGTTCGTTCGCCTACGAGCAGTACTTC
TRBV20-1	NA	TRBJ2-3	14	few	CSALIGDSTDTQYF	TGCAGTGCCCTCATAGGGGATAGCACAGATACGCAGTATTTT